The 26 T cell receptor beta chains reported below all come from one sample, sequenced in a study of cytomegalovirus exposure and HLA in healthy donors. PCR used 60 Vbeta primers and 13 Jbeta primers. The assay was immunoSEQ multiplex PCR, and TCRdb's table has in-frame clones only and misses some. The repertoire has about 60,000 clones, roughly 85% of them found once; the top ten carry roughly 1.6%. The sequencing sample was made of PBMCs. These receptors originate from a man aged 25 to 40 in good health and CMV-seronegative.

The J gene is TRBJ2-1, the V gene TRBV7-2; 11 bases are a match to TRBD2. The CDR3 has 15 residues. With V trimmed by 5 bases and J by 7 bases, 7 bases remained unmatched. Germline V lookup: CDR1 SGHTA, CDR2 FQGNSA. In nucleotides, the CDR3 is TGTGCCAGCAGCAAGACTAGCGGGGTCCCAAATGAGCAGTTCTTC. The encoded protein is CASSKTSGVPNEQFF.

V and J are TRBV30 and TRBJ1-3, with 7 bases identical to TRBD1. Germline values: CDR1 GTSNPN, CDR2 SVGIG (reference sequence). V dropped 7 bases and J dropped 2; count of bases not matched to a gene: 2. This CDR3 is built from 12 residues. CDR3 DNA: TGTGCCTTTAGGGGGCCTGGAAACACCATATATTTT. This sequence encodes CAFRGPGNTIYF.

The genes are TRBV11-3 and TRBJ1-2; 10 bases are shared with TRBD1. Germline-derived CDR1 and CDR2 are SGHNT and YENEEA. This CDR3 has 12 residues. V was clipped by 8 bases and J by 5 bases; unmatched bases: 2. The CDR3 bases are TGTGCCAGCGGGACAGGGGATTATGGCTACACCTTC. This encodes CASGTGDYGYTF.

The rearrangement uses TRBV4-2 and TRBJ2-7, with D possibly TRBD2 on 6 matching bases. Germline V gene sequence: CDR1 LGHNA, CDR2 YNFKEQ. V dropped 1 base and J dropped 0 bases, with 13 bases sitting between them. The CDR3 covers 16 residues. The CDR3 DNA reads TGTGCCAGCAGCCAAGTTGGCGGGATGAGCTCCTACGAGCAGTACTTC. Protein product: CASSQVGGMSSYEQYF.

CDR3 nucleotide sequence: TGCGCCAGCAGGGAACAGGGAAATGCAAACTATGGCTACACCTTC. It translates to CASREQGNANYGYTF. The chain carries TRBV5-1 and TRBJ1-2; D perhaps matches TRBD1 (6 bases). V lost 5 bases and J lost 2, with 16 bases in between. The length of the CDR3 is 15 residues. CDR1 and CDR2 from the germline V gene are SGHRS and YFSETQ.

The gene calls are TRBV10-2 and TRBJ2-1; 9 nucleotides line up with TRBD1. Germline lookup yields CDR1 WSHSY and CDR2 SAAADI. Germline trimming cut 0 bases from V and 3 bases from J; bases unmatched to any gene: 12. This CDR3 has 19 amino acids. The CDR3 DNA follows: TGCGCCAGCAGTGAGTCGTCCTATTGGACAGGGGAGAACTACAATGAGCAGTTCTTC. It codes for CASSESSYWTGENYNEQFF.

The rearrangement links TRBV7-2 to TRBJ2-2, with 13 bases lining up with TRBD2. Germline values: CDR1 SGHTA, CDR2 FQGNSA. Losses at the gene ends were 1 base for V and 9 bases for J; bases not matched to a gene: 5. This CDR3 has 16 residues. The CDR3 sequence: CASSLGLAGGQRELFF. The CDR3, as DNA: TGTGCCAGCAGCTTAGGACTAGCGGGGGGTCAAAGGGAGCTGTTTTTT.

The chain joins TRBV7-2 to TRBJ2-5; a possible D gene is TRBD1 (6 bases). V gave up 5 bases and J gave up 0 bases, with 13 bases separating them. CDR1 and CDR2 from the germline V gene are SGHTA and FQGNSA. The CDR3 is 15 amino acids. The CDR3 reads CASSTRAGDQETQYF. The CDR3 DNA sequence: TGTGCCAGCAGCACTAGGGCAGGGGACCAAGAGACCCAGTACTTC.

The CDR3 protein is CASSFGTGEVEQYF. In nucleotides, the CDR3 is TGCGCCAGCAGCTTCGGGACAGGGGAGGTCGAGCAGTACTTC. The chain employs TRBV5-1 and TRBJ2-7; TRBD1 aligns across 10 bases. Germline values: CDR1 SGHRS, CDR2 YFSETQ. The J segment lost 6 bases and the V segment lost 2 bases, leaving 5 bases of the junction unmatched. CDR3 length: 14 residues.

V usage is TRBV7-2 and J usage is TRBJ1-2, with 7 bases identical to TRBD1. The CDR3 is 16 residues long. V gave up 6 bases and J gave up 0 bases; unmatched junction bases: 10. Germline V gene lookup returns CDR1 SGHTA and CDR2 FQGNSA. This chain's CDR3 is CASRQPGGQANYGYTF. In DNA, the CDR3 is TGTGCCAGCAGACAACCAGGGGGTCAGGCTAACTATGGCTACACCTTC.

This sequence joins TRBV4-3 and TRBJ2-7; D call uncertain. The V gene's germline CDR1 is LGHNA and CDR2 YSLEER. The V end was cut by 6 bases, the J end by 5 bases, with 5 bases between. This CDR3 spans 10 amino acids. This CDR3 reads CASSLDEQYF. DNA for the CDR3: TGCGCCAGCAGTCTAGACGAGCAGTACTTC.

This chain uses TRBV4-2 with TRBJ1-4, with 9 positions matching TRBD1. Looked up from germline, CDR1 is LGHNA and CDR2 is YNFKEQ. The trim removed 3 bases at V and 8 bases at J, leaving 4 bases unmatched. CDR3 size: 14 residues. DNA of the CDR3: TGTGCCAGCAGCCAGGGACAGGGTAGAGAAAAACTGTTTTTT. This sequence encodes CASSQGQGREKLFF.

The rearrangement joins TRBV7-9 to TRBJ2-2; D is ambiguous. The CDR3 has 15 amino acids. Deletions cut 0 bases from V and 7 bases from J, with 12 bases between. Germline lookup yields CDR1 SEHNR and CDR2 FQNEAQ (reference sequence). The CDR3 protein is CASSLATSTVGELFF. Written as DNA, the CDR3 is TGTGCCAGCAGCTTAGCCACTTCTACTGTCGGGGAGCTGTTTTTT.

The table lists this clone with a count of one. The chain has TRBV11-3 and TRBJ1-1; tentative D call: TRBD1 (6 bases). The CDR3 sequence is 13 residues long. V dropped 5 bases and J dropped 0 bases, with 7 bases sitting between them. In germline, CDR1 is SGHNT, CDR2 YENEEA. The CDR3 loop is CASSRTVNTEAFF. The CDR3 nucleotides read TGTGCCAGCAGCCGGACAGTGAACACTGAAGCTTTCTTT.

The chain has TRBV9 and TRBJ2-6; a weak D match, TRBD2 (8 bases). This CDR3 spans 18 amino acids. Germline lookup yields CDR1 SGDLS and CDR2 YYNGEE. V lost 3 bases, J lost 0 bases, and 16 bases lay in between. For the CDR3, the DNA is TGTGCCAGCAGCGCACGAGCGGGGGACAGCTCTGGGGCCAACGTCCTGACTTTC. Translation gives CASSARAGDSSGANVLTF.

The chain has TRBV10-3 and TRBJ1-5; D gene ambiguous. CDR3 length: 13 residues. The germline V gene encodes CDR1 ENHRY and CDR2 SYGVKD. V was trimmed by 10 bases and J by 6 bases, leaving 16 bases between them. The CDR3 loop reads CASGGSRGQPQHF. The CDR3 DNA follows: TGTGCCAGCGGAGGGTCTCGGGGTCAGCCCCAGCATTTT.

This rearrangement joins TRBV27 to TRBJ2-7; D may be TRBD1 (6 bases). V shed 8 bases and J shed 0 bases, with 11 bases lying between them. Germline V lookup: CDR1 MNHEY, CDR2 SMNVEV (reference sequence). The CDR3 length is 13 residues. CDR3 coding DNA: TGTGCCAGCGGGAGACAGGCCTCCTACGAGCAGTACTTC. Translated: CASGRQASYEQYF.

The chain recombines TRBV2 with TRBJ2-2, with 10 bases identical to TRBD2. V lost 1 base to trimming and J lost 4 bases; unmatched junction nucleotides: 9. Germline assignment: CDR1 SNHLY and CDR2 FYNNEI. The CDR3 consists of 18 residues. The CDR3 DNA is TGTGCCAGCAGTGAAGAGGCGGTAGCGGGAGGAATCACCGGGGAGCTGTTTTTT. Residues: CASSEEAVAGGITGELFF.

The rearrangement links TRBV27 to TRBJ2-3, with a weak D call TRBD2 (6 bases). Germline CDR1 reads MNHEY; CDR2 reads SMNVEV (reference sequence). This CDR3 region has 15 residues. Trimming took 2 bases from V and 4 from J, leaving 13 bases between them. Written as DNA, the CDR3 is TGTGCCAGCAGTTTACGCGGGACTGCGGCAGATACGCAGTATTTT. Its protein is CASSLRGTAADTQYF.

The chain links TRBV25-1 to TRBJ2-3; 14 positions agree with TRBD2. The CDR3 is made up of 16 amino acids. Germline lookup yields CDR1 MGHDK and CDR2 SYGVNS. V trimming: 4 bases; J trimming: 4 bases; junction bases outside the gene matches: 4. CDR3 sequence (DNA): TGTGCCAGCAGTGGGGGACTAGCGGGAGTGGCAGATACGCAGTATTTT. Protein product: CASSGGLAGVADTQYF.

The chain recombines TRBV11-3 with TRBJ2-5, with D perhaps matching TRBD1 (6 bases). The CDR3 covers 13 residues. Germline-derived CDR1 and CDR2 are SGHNT and YENEEA. Trimming pared 1 base from V and 6 bases from J, leaving 9 bases between. CDR3 in DNA: TGTGCCAGCAGCTTAGCATGGGGGCAGACCCAGTACTTC. Its translation: CASSLAWGQTQYF.

The chain joins TRBV4-1 to TRBJ2-1, with D unclear. This CDR3 region has 14 residues. Germline V lookup: CDR1 MGHRA, CDR2 YSYEKL. Between the trimmed V and J ends, which lost 3 bases and 5 bases, there was a span of 11 bases. Here the CDR3 DNA reads TGCGCCAGCAGCCACCCCCTAAAGAACAATGAGCAGTTCTTC. Amino acids: CASSHPLKNNEQFF.

This clone was seen more than once but under ten times. Mismatch with germline at one junction end may stem from a read error. In DNA form, the CDR3 reads TGTGCCAGCAGCCCACGGGACAGACTAGGGTTT. Its translation is CASSPRDRLGF. The chain has TRBV7-9 and TRBJ1-3; TRBD1 matches at 7 bases. The CDR3 runs to 11 residues. In germline, CDR1 is SEHNR, CDR2 FQNEAQ (reference sequence).

The chain couples TRBV4-1 to TRBJ1-1, with D perhaps TRBD1 (5 bases). Trimming removed 2 bases from V and 1 base from J, with 8 bases in between. The CDR3 sequence is 14 residues long. Germline CDR1 is MGHRA and CDR2 is YSYEKL. CDR3 residues: CASSQPQENTEAFF. In nucleotides, the CDR3 is TGCGCCAGCAGCCAACCACAGGAGAACACTGAAGCTTTCTTT.

The rearrangement uses TRBV10-3 and TRBJ1-1; D not resolved. V was pared by 6 bases and J by 0 bases, with 11 bases between. This CDR3 comprises 14 residues. Germline lookup yields CDR1 ENHRY and CDR2 SYGVKD. The CDR3 DNA sequence: TGTGCCATCAGAGAGGACTTATTGAACACTGAAGCTTTCTTT. Protein: CAIREDLLNTEAFF.

This clone was seen a few times. V and J are TRBV6-1 and TRBJ2-1, with 9 bases aligning to TRBD1. Germline CDR1 and CDR2: MNHNS and SASEGT. CDR3 length: 14 amino acids. With 3 bases clipped from V and 6 bases from J, the junction kept 3 bases outside the gene matches. CDR3 protein: CASSELTGGNEQFF. The CDR3, as DNA: TGTGCCAGCAGTGAGTTGACAGGGGGCAATGAGCAGTTCTTC.